The TCR beta chain described here comes from a study of cytomegalovirus exposure and HLA in healthy donors. The table came from immunoSEQ multiplex PCR; TCRdb's copy has only in-frame clones and leaves some out. The sample carries more than 150,000 clones, roughly four fifths recorded once. Trimming removed 1 base at V and 6 bases at J, with 18 bases between. The CDR3 covers 17 residues. Germline values: CDR1 MGHRA, CDR2 YSYEKL. This sequence originates from a woman aged 18-29 years in good health and CMV-seropositive. The chain uses TRBV4-1 and TRBJ2-2; a weak D match, TRBD1 (6 bases). The source material was PBMCs. CDR3 loop: CASSQGFLQGRAGELFF. The CDR3 nucleotides are TGCGCCAGCAGCCAAGGTTTCTTACAGGGTCGGGCCGGGGAGCTGTTTTTT.